The present entry profiles one TCR beta chain with its context. This record comes from a study of T cell clones after liver transplantation. Study background: A pre-transplant mixed lymphocyte reaction with TCRbeta sequencing defined graft-donor-reactive clones followed in post-transplant blood. Subjects received no induction therapy and standard immunosuppression until randomization at 12-24 months post-transplant.

This CDR3 has 14 amino acids. After removal of 6 bases from V and 6 bases from J, the junction contained 7 bases not matched to a gene. Germline loops: CDR1 MNHNY, CDR2 SVGAGI (reference sequence). TCRdb's copy holds only in-frame clones and misses some; the assay was immunoSEQ multiplex PCR. The sample includes nearly 15,000 clones, over 90% of them seen just once. The sequence derives from a human donor who received a liver transplant. Source: CD8+ T cells from blood, taken before liver transplant. This chain joins TRBV6-6 and TRBJ2-7; TRBD1 aligns across 11 bases. CDR3 DNA: TGTGCCAGCAGCGGACAGGGGGCGACGCCCGAGCAGTACTTC. Translated, it gives CASSGQGATPEQYF.